Below, 7 T cell receptor beta chains from the same sample are listed, as sequenced in a study of molecular identifiers for immune sequencing clone quantification (dated by TCRdb to 2016 to 2018). Libraries were constructed by PCR. The instrument given in TCRdb is NextSeq 500. The public reads were run again by TCRdb, first through fastp at Q25 and then through MiXCR, and only productive beta chains were kept. Identical CDR3 proteins give one entry, which carries the most common genes and DNA. The sample table contains roughly 55,000 distinct CDR3 sequences; only one count was recorded for about a third of them. The ten largest clones represent 3.8% of the sample. The material sequenced was naive CD8+ T cells from blood, with Jurkat cell RNA spiked in. The sample's cell subset or site label, decoded: FACS-sorted CD8+CD4-CCR7+CD45RA+ naive T cells. These receptors were collected from a human donor in good health. Some libraries in this study had Jurkat cell RNA spiked in.

Details on this clonotype: Just one base apart from a much larger clone, this may be a read error. V and J are TRBV27 and TRBJ1-4; tentatively, D is TRBD1 (5 bases). This CDR3 spans 15 amino acids. V lost 6 bases to trimming and J lost 0 bases, with 11 bases between them. Germline V gene sequence: CDR1 MNHEY, CDR2 SMNVEV (reference sequence). The CDR3 here is CASRLVGATNEKLFF. The DNA of the CDR3 is TGTGCCAGCAGATTGGTGGGGGCAACTAATGAAAAACTGTTTTTT.

This clonotype was counted a few times. V is TRBV28 and J is TRBJ2-1; no firm D call. Trimming removed 3 bases from V and 2 bases from J, with 8 bases in between. The germline CDR1 and CDR2 sequences are MDHEN and SYDVKM. The CDR3 sequence is 14 residues long. The CDR3 region has the DNA TGTGCCAGCAGTTTTGCTCCAACCTACAATGAGCAGTTCTTC. Translation: CASSFAPTYNEQFF.

Concerning this clonotype: A read error is possible here, since a much larger clone lies one base away. The chain joins TRBV20-1 to TRBJ1-1; tentatively, D is TRBD1 (6 bases). Trimming shortened V by 6 bases and J by 11 bases, and 19 bases separated the two germline ends. CDR1 and CDR2 from the germline V gene are DFQATT and SNEGSKA (reference sequence). CDR3 length equals 12 residues. The CDR3 DNA reads TGCAGTGCGACTGGGGGGGGGGCCGCCGCTTTCTTT. This encodes CSATGGGAAAFF.

V usage is TRBV15 and J usage is TRBJ2-5; D assignment may be TRBD1 or TRBD2 (5 bases each). Germline CDR1 reads LNHNV; CDR2 reads YYDKDF (reference sequence). V lost 7 bases, J lost 4 bases, and 19 bases lay in between. The CDR3 runs 15 residues. The DNA of the CDR3 is TGTGCCACCACCCCAGCTGGGGGATTCGGAGAGACCCAGTACTTC. Protein: CATTPAGGFGETQYF.

The chain joins TRBV27 to TRBJ2-3; 8 bases fit TRBD1. The junction had 20 bases not matched to a gene; V was cut back by 4 bases and J by 5 bases. Germline lookup yields CDR1 MNHEY and CDR2 SMNVEV (reference sequence). CDR3 length: 19 residues. CDR3 protein: CASSYPRGPRGAALDTQYF. CDR3 bases: TGTGCCAGCAGTTACCCCAGGGGGCCCAGGGGCGCGGCGTTAGATACGCAGTATTTT.

This clonotype was counted once. A read error may account for a junction end that differs from germline. This sequence joins TRBV6-2 or TRBV6-3 and TRBJ1-5, with a tentative D call TRBD1 (6 bases). The CDR3 is 16 residues long. Germline loops: CDR1 MNHEY, CDR2 SVGEGT. The CDR3 DNA sequence: TGTGCCAGCTGCTGGATGGGGCAGGGGAGCAATCAGCCCCAGCAATTT. Translation gives CASCWMGQGSNQPQQF.

A remark on this clonotype: An end of the junction differs from the germline gene, which may be a read error. CDR3 nucleotides: TGTGCCAGCAGCCTCCAACCGGGACTAGCCGAGATCTTC. Translating gives CASSLQPGLAEIF. The V call is TRBV4-2, the J call TRBJ2-1; 9 positions match TRBD2. CDR3 length: 13 residues. Germline assignment: CDR1 LGHNA and CDR2 YNFKEQ.